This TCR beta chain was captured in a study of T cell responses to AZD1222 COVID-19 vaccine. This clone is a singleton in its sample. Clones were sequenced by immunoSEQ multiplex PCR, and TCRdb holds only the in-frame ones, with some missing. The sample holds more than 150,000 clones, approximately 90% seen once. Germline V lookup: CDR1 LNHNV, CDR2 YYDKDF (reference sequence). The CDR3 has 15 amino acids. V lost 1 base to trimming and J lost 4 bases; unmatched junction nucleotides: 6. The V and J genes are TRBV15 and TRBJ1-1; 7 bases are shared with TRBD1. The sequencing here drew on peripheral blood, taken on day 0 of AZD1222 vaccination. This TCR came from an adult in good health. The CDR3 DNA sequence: TGTGCCACCAGCAGAGGATGGGGACAGTCCACTGAAGCTTTCTTT. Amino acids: CATSRGWGQSTEAFF. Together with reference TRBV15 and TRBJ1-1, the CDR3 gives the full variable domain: DAMVIQNPRYQVTQFGKPVTLSCSQTLNHNVMYWYQQKSSQAPKLLFHYYDKDFNNEADTPDNFQSRRPNTSFCFLDIRSPGLGDTAMYLCATSRGWGQSTEAFFGQGTRLTVV.